This TCR beta chain was sequenced for a study of blood T cell repertoires in COVID-19. The overall study: Italy, Spain and the United States were the sources of the convalescent and acute COVID-19 samples. Sample material is recorded as cDNA or gDNA derived from T cells, B-cell-depleted T cells, or PBMCs.

This CDR3 contains 16 residues. CDR1 and CDR2 from the germline V gene are MNHNS and SASEGT. Trimming stripped 4 bases from V and 0 bases from J, with 15 bases between. Here immunoSEQ multiplex PCR was the method, and the copy in TCRdb shows in-frame clones only, minus some. The sample carries roughly 180,000 clones, around 85% recorded once. Input material: peripheral blood. This chain joins TRBV6-1 and TRBJ1-1, with D maybe TRBD1 (5 bases). This clonotype was sampled from a woman in her sixties or seventies with acute or convalescent COVID-19. The CDR3 bases are TGTGCCAGCAGTGTCGGTCAGGGAGGGGTGAACACTGAAGCTTTCTTT. Translation gives CASSVGQGGVNTEAFF.